The 30 T cell receptor beta chains presented below share a single source sample, sequenced in a study of CD8 T cells in Susac syndrome (dated by TCRdb to between 2018 and 2020). Libraries were built with the immunoSEQ multiplex PCR assay. RNA was extracted using the RNeasy kit, and roughly 0.5 to 1 ug of the RNA was reverse transcribed with random hexamers. TCRdb ran its own pipeline on the public reads, namely fastp trimming at Q25 and MiXCR clone calling, and kept in-frame beta chains. For every CDR3 protein sequence, its rows merge into one entry that carries the most common genes and DNA. Here the sample has tens of thousands of distinct CDR3 sequences; 93% occur a single time. Clones ranked in the top ten supply more than 0.13% of the sample. Sequenced material: CD4+ T cells from PBMCs. These receptors all come from a human donor with Susac syndrome.

The chain joins TRBV6-5 to TRBJ2-1, with 8 bases that match TRBD2. Per germline, CDR1 MNHEY and CDR2 SVGAGI. CDR3 size: 15 residues. Losses at the gene ends were 2 bases for V and 11 bases for J; bases not matched to a gene: 11. CDR3 amino acids: CASSYRGLVLHQQFF. CDR3 DNA sequence: TGTGCCAGCAGTTACAGGGGACTAGTCCTACATCAGCAGTTCTTC.

The genes are TRBV29-1 and TRBJ2-1, with TRBD1 as a possible D gene (6 bases). Germline V gives CDR1 SQVTM, CDR2 ANQGSEA. This CDR3 contains 14 residues. V was cut by 8 bases and J by 1 base, with 15 bases left in between. The chain's CDR3 is CSTTTGNSYNEQFF. CDR3 DNA sequence: TGCAGCACTACTACAGGGAATTCCTACAATGAGCAGTTCTTC.

The rearrangement joins TRBV18 to TRBJ2-7; 8 bases agree with TRBD1. J lost 6 bases, V lost 3 bases, and 4 bases had no gene match. This CDR3 is 13 amino acids long. The germline gives CDR1 KGHSH, CDR2 LQKENI. DNA for the CDR3: TGTGCCAGCTCACCGGGACAGGAGAGCGAGCAGTACTTC. Protein sequence: CASSPGQESEQYF.

This sequence joins TRBV6-2 or TRBV6-3 and TRBJ2-2, with D hard to call. This CDR3 contains 13 residues. Germline assignment: CDR1 MNHEY and CDR2 SVGEGT. Trimming removed 2 bases at V and 1 base at J, with 2 bases between. The CDR3 DNA sequence: TGTGCCAGCAGTTACGTGAACACCGGGGAGCTGTTTTTT. This codes for CASSYVNTGELFF.

The V gene is TRBV30, the J gene TRBJ2-7; D may match TRBD1 or TRBD2 (6 bases each). Per the germline V gene, CDR1 is GTSNPN and CDR2 is SVGIG (reference sequence). The ends were cut back, 2 bases at V and 5 bases at J, with 13 bases in the middle. The CDR3 runs to 13 residues. The CDR3 nucleotides are TGTGCCTGGAGTCGAGGGGGGAGCGACGAGCAGTACTTC. Its translation: CAWSRGGSDEQYF. The full variable domain, completed using reference TRBV30 and TRBJ2-7, is SQTIHQWPATLVQPVGSPLSLECTVEGTSNPNLYWYRQAAGRGLQLLFYSVGIGQISSEVPQNLSASRPQDRQFILSSKKLLLSDSGFYLCAWSRGGSDEQYFGPGTRLTVT.

The chain links TRBV3-1 to TRBJ1-1, with TRBD1 as a possible D gene (5 bases). The CDR3 runs 16 residues. Between the trimmed V and J ends, which lost 1 base and 0 bases, there was a span of 12 bases. From germline, CDR1 is LGHDT and CDR2 YNNKEL (reference sequence). Here the CDR3 DNA reads TGTGCCAGCAGCCAAGGATCGGGGGGGATGAACACTGAAGCTTTCTTT. Translated: CASSQGSGGMNTEAFF.

CDR3 in amino acids: CSAGRTGGYNEQYF. The DNA for the CDR3 is TGCAGTGCTGGCAGGACAGGGGGTTACAACGAGCAGTACTTC. The V call is TRBV20-1, the J call TRBJ2-7; 10 nucleotides agree with TRBD1. The V segment lost 5 bases and the J segment 5 bases; nucleotides outside the gene matches: 9. The CDR3 is made up of 14 amino acids. Germline V gene data show CDR1 as DFQATT and CDR2 as SNEGSKA (reference sequence).

The rearrangement links TRBV2 to TRBJ1-5, with 9 nucleotides matching TRBD1. Germline assignment: CDR1 SNHLY and CDR2 FYNNEI. V lost 4 bases, J lost 4 bases, and 2 bases stayed unmatched. This CDR3 has 14 amino acids. DNA of the CDR3: TGTGCCAGCAGTGGACAGGGGGAGAATCAGCCCCAGCATTTT. This sequence encodes CASSGQGENQPQHF.

The gene calls are TRBV19 and TRBJ2-1; TRBD1 is a possible D gene (7 bases). Germline-derived CDR1 and CDR2 are LNHDA and SQIVND (reference sequence). This CDR3 contains 14 residues. With 8 bases removed from V and 7 bases from J, the gap between germline ends came to 18 bases. The CDR3 DNA reads as TGTGCCAGTCGGTTAGGGGGCGCGGGGAATGAGCAGTTCTTC. Residues: CASRLGGAGNEQFF.

V gene TRBV3-1 combines with J gene TRBJ2-7, with D hard to call. The CDR3 is 14 residues long. Germline-derived CDR1 and CDR2 are LGHDT and YNNKEL (reference sequence). Trimming cost V 4 bases and J 5 bases, with 15 bases left between them. CDR3 amino acids: CASSPPETLDEQYF. CDR3 DNA sequence: TGTGCCAGCAGCCCCCCTGAGACCTTGGACGAGCAGTACTTC.

The genes are TRBV11-3 and TRBJ2-1, with D unresolved. V was clipped by 3 bases and J by 1 base, with 10 bases between them. The CDR3 consists of 15 residues. Germline lookup yields CDR1 SGHNT and CDR2 YENEEA. Here the CDR3 DNA reads TGTGCCAGCAGCTTCGGCTATGCTTCCTACAATGAGCAGTTCTTC. It is translated as CASSFGYASYNEQFF. Complete variable domain (other parts from reference TRBV11-3 and TRBJ2-1): EAGVVQSPRYKIIEKKQPVAFWCNPISGHNTLYWYLQNLGQGPELLIRYENEEAVDDSQLPKDRFSAERLKGVDSTLKIQPAELGDSAVYLCASSFGYASYNEQFFGPGTRLTVL.

The rearrangement joins TRBV2 to TRBJ1-4; TRBD1 agrees at 8 bases. CDR1 SNHLY and CDR2 FYNNEI come from the germline V gene. The CDR3 spans 14 residues. V lost 6 bases to trimming and J lost 5 bases; unmatched junction nucleotides: 5. The CDR3 loop is CASRSDRGNEKLFF. CDR3 nucleotides: TGTGCCAGCAGATCCGACAGGGGCAATGAAAAACTGTTTTTT.

The CDR3 nucleotides are TGCGCCAGCACTGACAGGGGCTACGAGCAGTACTTC. Encoded protein: CASTDRGYEQYF. This chain connects TRBV5-1 to TRBJ2-7; 8 bases agree with TRBD1. The germline gives CDR1 SGHRS, CDR2 YFSETQ. V trimming: 6 bases; J trimming: 3 bases; junction bases outside the gene matches: 2. The CDR3 contains 12 residues.

The chain carries TRBV5-1 and TRBJ1-2; 8 bases align to TRBD1. The J segment lost 2 bases and the V segment lost 0 bases, leaving 3 bases of the junction unmatched. The CDR3 is 15 amino acids. The germline V gene has CDR1 SGHRS and CDR2 YFSETQ. CDR3 in amino acids: CASSLVQGANYGYTF. CDR3 sequence (DNA): TGCGCCAGCAGCTTGGTCCAGGGGGCAAACTATGGCTACACCTTC.

CDR3: CASSIDRDTSPLHF. The CDR3 nucleotides read TGTGCCAGTAGTATAGACCGGGACACTTCACCCCTCCACTTT. The genes are TRBV19 and TRBJ1-6; possible D gene TRBD1, 6 bases. The germline V gene has CDR1 LNHDA and CDR2 SQIVND (reference sequence). V gave up 0 bases and J gave up 9 bases, with 9 bases separating them. The CDR3 sequence is 14 residues long.

The gene calls are TRBV11-3 and TRBJ1-2; D perhaps matches TRBD1 (6 bases). This CDR3 is 12 amino acids long. Per the germline V gene, CDR1 is SGHNT and CDR2 is YENEEA. V lost 4 bases to trimming and J lost 10 bases, with 13 bases between them. The CDR3 coding sequence is TGTGCCAGCAGCTGGACAGCAGATGACTACACCTTC. This gives the protein CASSWTADDYTF.

The V and J genes are TRBV24-1 and TRBJ2-1; maybe TRBD2 (6 bases). Germline V gene lookup returns CDR1 KGHDR and CDR2 SFDVKD. The CDR3 totals 17 residues. The ends were cut back, 0 bases at V and 4 bases at J, with 15 bases in the middle. For the CDR3, the DNA is TGTGCCACCAGTGATTTGCGGGGCGGGGCCGGTTACAATGAGCAGTTCTTC. As protein: CATSDLRGGAGYNEQFF.

This chain connects TRBV29-1 to TRBJ2-7, with TRBD1 identical over 8 bases. The CDR3 extends over 12 amino acids. The V segment lost 4 bases and the J segment 2 bases; nucleotides outside the gene matches: 1. Per the germline V gene, CDR1 is SQVTM and CDR2 is ANQGSEA. The CDR3 coding sequence is TGCAGCGTTGGACAGGGGACCTACGAGCAGTACTTC. Protein product: CSVGQGTYEQYF.

CDR3: CASRGHGRTYEQYF. The CDR3 nucleotides read TGTGCCAGCAGGGGACACGGACGGACCTACGAGCAGTACTTC. The chain carries TRBV28 and TRBJ2-7, with a tentative D call TRBD1 (6 bases). Trimming pared 6 bases from V and 2 bases from J, leaving 14 bases between. This CDR3 region has 14 residues. Germline V gene lookup returns CDR1 MDHEN and CDR2 SYDVKM.

The rearrangement links TRBV2 to TRBJ2-3; 7 bases match TRBD2. This CDR3 has 16 residues. The ends lost 8 bases at V and 2 bases at J; junction bases unmatched: 13. Germline CDR1 reads SNHLY; CDR2 reads FYNNEI. The CDR3 nucleotides are TGTGCCAGCTCAGCGAGAGCGGGACTCTCCACAGATACGCAGTATTTT. As protein: CASSARAGLSTDTQYF. Combining the CDR3 with reference TRBV2 and TRBJ2-3 gives the whole variable domain EPEVTQTPSHQVTQMGQEVILRCVPISNHLYFYWYRQILGQKVEFLVSFYNNEISEKSEIFDDQFSVERPDGSNFTLKIRSTKLEDSAMYFCASSARAGLSTDTQYFGPGTRLTVL.

This chain joins TRBV5-1 and TRBJ2-3; D may be TRBD2 (6 bases). The CDR3 is made up of 13 amino acids. Germline-derived CDR1 and CDR2 are SGHRS and YFSETQ. Trimming cost V 5 bases and J 2 bases, with 9 bases left between them. The CDR3 nucleotides read TGCGCCAGCAGTTGGGGGGACACAGATACGCAGTATTTT. This sequence encodes CASSWGDTDTQYF.

V is TRBV20-1 and J is TRBJ1-2, with a weak D call TRBD1 (5 bases). V was cut by 6 bases and J by 3 bases, with 14 bases left in between. The CDR3 totals 13 residues. Germline CDR1 is DFQATT and CDR2 is SNEGSKA (reference sequence). For the CDR3, the DNA is TGCAGTGCCCCCGGGACTAGGGACTATGGCTACACCTTC. As protein: CSAPGTRDYGYTF.

This clonotype appeared a single time. The rearrangement links TRBV6-6 to TRBJ2-7; D is unresolved. Germline V gene data show CDR1 as MNHNY and CDR2 as SVGAGI (reference sequence). CDR3 length equals 15 residues. Trimming left V 10 bases short and J 0 bases short, with 19 bases between. The CDR3 bases are TGTGCCACTTATAACGAAGGCACGAGCTCCTACGAGCAGTACTTC. Its protein is CATYNEGTSSYEQYF.

This chain uses TRBV9 with TRBJ2-4, with a weak D call TRBD1 (7 bases). Trimming left V 0 bases short and J 12 bases short, with 16 bases between. CDR1 and CDR2 (germline): SGDLS, YYNGEE. This CDR3 comprises 14 residues. The CDR3 protein is CASSVGPGGDSQYF. The CDR3 DNA sequence: TGTGCCAGCAGCGTAGGCCCCGGAGGGGACAGTCAGTACTTC.

This chain uses TRBV9 with TRBJ2-1, with 9 bases aligning to TRBD1. Trimming took 4 bases from V and 0 from J; bases not matched to a gene: 5. The CDR3 is made up of 16 amino acids. Germline values: CDR1 SGDLS, CDR2 YYNGEE. The CDR3 spells CASSPDRGFSYNEQFF. Here the CDR3 DNA reads TGTGCCAGCAGCCCCGACAGGGGGTTCTCCTACAATGAGCAGTTCTTC. Full variable domain (rest looked up from reference TRBV9 and TRBJ2-1): DSGVTQTPKHLITATGQRVTLRCSPRSGDLSVYWYQQSLDQGLQFLIQYYNGEERAKGNILERFSAQQFPDLHSELNLSSLELGDSALYFCASSPDRGFSYNEQFFGPGTRLTVL.

The chain uses TRBV7-2 and TRBJ1-2; TRBD1 might be the D (6 bases). V was pared by 3 bases and J by 3 bases, with 20 bases between. The CDR3 sequence is 17 residues long. Germline assignment: CDR1 SGHTA and CDR2 FQGNSA. In DNA form, the CDR3 reads TGTGCCAGCAGCTTGTGGGTGGGGGGCGCGGGAGACTATGGCTACACCTTC. The encoded protein is CASSLWVGGAGDYGYTF.

This chain connects TRBV7-8 to TRBJ1-5; TRBD1 agrees at 7 bases. Germline V CDR1 and CDR2: SGHVS, FQNEAQ. This CDR3 region has 15 residues. Germline trimming cut 5 bases from V and 1 base from J; bases unmatched to any gene: 5. CDR3 loop: CASSRQGESNQPQHF. DNA of the CDR3: TGTGCCAGCAGCCGACAGGGAGAAAGCAATCAGCCCCAGCATTTT.

The rearrangement joins TRBV20-1 to TRBJ1-3, with 8 bases identical to TRBD1. The CDR3 has 17 amino acids. Germline CDR1 DFQATT, CDR2 SNEGSKA (reference sequence). The V segment lost 1 base and the J segment 0 bases; nucleotides outside the gene matches: 8. This CDR3 reads CSARARQGTYSGNTIYF. The CDR3 DNA follows: TGCAGTGCTAGAGCCCGACAGGGGACTTACTCTGGAAACACCATATATTTT.

The chain has TRBV6-2 or TRBV6-3 and TRBJ2-7; D assignment may be TRBD1 or TRBD2 (6 bases each). There are 14 residues in the CDR3. The germline CDR1 and CDR2 sequences are MNHEY and SVGEGT. Between the trimmed V and J ends, which lost 5 bases and 4 bases, there was a span of 15 bases. CDR3 sequence (DNA): TGTGCCAGCAGTCAAGGGGGGAACTTATACGAGCAGTACTTC. The encoded protein is CASSQGGNLYEQYF.

This rearrangement joins TRBV7-2 to TRBJ2-2; a possible D gene is TRBD2 (6 bases). Between the trimmed V and J ends, which lost 3 bases and 4 bases, there was a span of 9 bases. CDR1 and CDR2 from the germline V gene are SGHTA and FQGNSA. The CDR3 has 14 residues. The CDR3 protein is CASSFREITGELFF. The CDR3, as DNA: TGTGCCAGCAGCTTCCGGGAGATCACCGGGGAGCTGTTTTTT.